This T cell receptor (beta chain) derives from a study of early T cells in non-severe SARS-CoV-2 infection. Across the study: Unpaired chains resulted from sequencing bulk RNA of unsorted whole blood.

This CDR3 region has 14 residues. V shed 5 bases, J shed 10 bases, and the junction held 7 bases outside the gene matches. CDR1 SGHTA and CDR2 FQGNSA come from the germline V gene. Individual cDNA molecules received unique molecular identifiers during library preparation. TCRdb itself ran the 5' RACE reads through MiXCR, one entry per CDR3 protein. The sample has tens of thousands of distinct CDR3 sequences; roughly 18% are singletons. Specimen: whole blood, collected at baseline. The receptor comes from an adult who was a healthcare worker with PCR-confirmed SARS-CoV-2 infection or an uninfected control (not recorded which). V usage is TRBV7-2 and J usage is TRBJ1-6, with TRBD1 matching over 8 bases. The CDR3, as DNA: TGTGCCAGCAGCAAAGGACAGGGAGGATCACCCCTCCACTTT. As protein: CASSKGQGGSPLHF.